This T cell receptor (beta chain) was retrieved from a study of cytomegalovirus exposure and HLA in healthy donors. Looking at the study overall: A preliminary data release comprised approximately 85 million unique TCRs obtained from HLA-typed donors.

Remarks on this clone: Its antigen is unknown.

Amplification used 60 Vbeta primers and 13 Jbeta primers. The assay was immunoSEQ multiplex PCR, and TCRdb's table has in-frame clones only and misses some. The sample includes some 200,000 clones, around 81% seen only once; the top ten take around 2.2%. General observations from the study: When analyzed later, a missense DCLRE1C variant was found to be linked to TCR beta V- and J-gene trimming. Among CMV-associated TCR beta chains, most appeared HLA-restricted in a later analysis.

The sequence was collected from a woman in her twenties or thirties in good health and CMV-seronegative. Sequencing used PBMCs.

The CDR3 loop is CASREFEEDVYTF. The DNA for the CDR3 is TGCGCCAGCCGGGAATTTGAGGAGGATGTCTACACCTTC. The J gene is TRBJ1-2, the V gene TRBV5-1, with unresolved D. This CDR3 has 13 residues. With 7 bases removed from V and 10 bases from J, the gap between germline ends came to 20 bases. Germline V gene data show CDR1 as SGHRS and CDR2 as YFSETQ.